These 32 T cell receptor beta chains were all obtained from the same sample, sequenced in a study of cytomegalovirus exposure and HLA in healthy donors. Some clones are missing from TCRdb's copy, which holds only in-frame ones; the method was immunoSEQ multiplex PCR. The data contain about 170,000 clones, 70% to 90% of them singletons. Material: PBMCs. All receptors come from a woman between 18 and 29 years old in good health and CMV-seronegative.

The chain is built from TRBV9 and TRBJ1-1; 7 bases are shared with TRBD1. The germline gives CDR1 SGDLS, CDR2 YYNGEE. The CDR3 length is 15 residues. The junction had 3 bases not matched to a gene; V was cut back by 0 bases and J by 1 base. CDR3 nucleotide sequence: TGTGCCAGCAGCGTAGATAGACAGGGGAACACTGAAGCTTTCTTT. Protein sequence: CASSVDRQGNTEAFF.

Only one count was recorded for this clone. This rearrangement joins TRBV10-3 to TRBJ2-2; TRBD2 agrees at 8 bases. CDR1 is ENHRY, CDR2 SYGVKD, per germline. The junction had 3 bases not matched to a gene; V was cut back by 6 bases and J by 0 bases. The CDR3 spans 15 residues. CDR3 region: CAISLAGANTGELFF. The CDR3, as DNA: TGTGCCATCAGCCTAGCGGGCGCGAACACCGGGGAGCTGTTTTTT.

The chain combines TRBV5-6 with TRBJ2-7; 7 bases match TRBD2. Per germline, CDR1 SGHDT and CDR2 YYEEEE. Germline trimming cut 4 bases from V and 6 bases from J; bases unmatched to any gene: 10. The CDR3 has 14 residues. The CDR3 here is CASSLGRGPGEQYF. CDR3 DNA sequence: TGTGCCAGCAGCCTGGGGAGGGGACCTGGCGAGCAGTACTTC. The entire variable domain, with the rest obtained from reference TRBV5-6 and TRBJ2-7, is as follows: DAGVTQSPTHLIKTRGQQVTLRCSPKSGHDTVSWYQQALGQGPQFIFQYYEEEERQRGNFPDRFSGHQFPNYSSELNVNALLLGDSALYLCASSLGRGPGEQYFGPGTRLTVT.

The chain has TRBV6-5 and TRBJ1-2; D might be TRBD1 (5 bases). The length of the CDR3 is 13 residues. Germline V gene data show CDR1 as MNHEY and CDR2 as SVGAGI. The ends were cut back, 5 bases at V and 6 bases at J, with 13 bases in the middle. CDR3 in DNA: TGTGCCAGCAGTCCCGGGGGAGTAGATGGCTACACCTTC. Translation gives CASSPGGVDGYTF.

V gene TRBV5-1 combines with J gene TRBJ1-1; the match to TRBD1 covers 9 bases. The CDR3 has 16 residues. The germline V gene has CDR1 SGHRS and CDR2 YFSETQ. Trimming removed 4 bases from V and 5 bases from J; junction bases left unmatched: 12. CDR3 coding DNA: TGCGCCAGCAGCGGCCTTGGACAGGGGCCGAGGACTGAAGCTTTCTTT. This codes for CASSGLGQGPRTEAFF.

The chain couples TRBV7-9 to TRBJ2-1; D is perhaps TRBD2 (6 bases). The V and J ends lost 0 bases and 3 bases respectively, with 6 bases between them. This CDR3 has 14 amino acids. CDR1 and CDR2 from the germline V gene are SEHNR and FQNEAQ (reference sequence). The CDR3 DNA sequence: TGTGCCAGCAGCTTAGCGGGGGGCTACAATGAGCAGTTCTTC. Protein: CASSLAGGYNEQFF.

The chain is built from TRBV18 and TRBJ2-3; no reliable D call. The CDR3 contains 14 residues. Germline V gives CDR1 KGHSH, CDR2 LQKENI. V dropped 2 bases and J dropped 2 bases, with 8 bases sitting between them. DNA of the CDR3: TGTGCCAGCTCACCAGGGCAGTACACAGATACGCAGTATTTT. Its translation is CASSPGQYTDTQYF.

The J gene is TRBJ2-2, the V gene TRBV7-9; D perhaps matches TRBD2 (6 bases). Deletions cut 6 bases from V and 2 bases from J, with 13 bases between. The CDR3 is 15 amino acids. CDR1 is SEHNR, CDR2 FQNEAQ, per germline (reference sequence). DNA for the CDR3: TGTGCCAGCAGATCCGGGACTGACAACACCGGGGAGCTGTTTTTT. Protein: CASRSGTDNTGELFF.

The chain combines TRBV5-4 with TRBJ1-6; a possible D gene is TRBD1 (6 bases). The CDR3 has 15 amino acids. V was pared by 4 bases and J by 2 bases, with 10 bases between. CDR1 SGHNT and CDR2 YYREEE come from the germline V gene (reference sequence). CDR3 coding DNA: TGTGCCAGCAGCAACCGGGACACCTATAATTCACCCCTCCACTTT. It specifies CASSNRDTYNSPLHF. Full variable domain (remainder filled in from reference TRBV5-4 and TRBJ1-6): ETGVTQSPTHLIKTRGQQVTLRCSSQSGHNTVSWYQQALGQGPQFIFQYYREEENGRGNFPPRFSGLQFPNYSSELNVNALELDDSALYLCASSNRDTYNSPLHFGNGTRLTVT.

The chain links TRBV6-5 to TRBJ1-2; D unclear. This CDR3 has 14 residues. Trimming took 3 bases from V and 5 from J, leaving 13 bases between them. Germline loops: CDR1 MNHEY, CDR2 SVGAGI. The CDR3 nucleotides read TGTGCCAGCAGTTATAGAGATCCTACTTATGGCTACACCTTC. As protein: CASSYRDPTYGYTF.

The chain joins TRBV9 to TRBJ2-2; TRBD1 might be the D (5 bases). The CDR3 contains 15 residues. Per the germline V gene, CDR1 is SGDLS and CDR2 is YYNGEE. Trimming pared 6 bases from V and 6 bases from J, leaving 18 bases between. CDR3 bases: TGTGCCAGCACCCGCGACAGTAGTATACCCGGGGAGCTGTTTTTT. The encoded protein is CASTRDSSIPGELFF.

The rearrangement joins TRBV5-1 to TRBJ1-1; D possibly corresponds to TRBD1 (6 bases). CDR3 length equals 13 residues. Trimming removed 4 bases at V and 3 bases at J, with 10 bases between. The V gene's germline CDR1 is SGHRS and CDR2 YFSETQ. The CDR3 coding sequence is TGCGCCAGCAGCCTCCCAGGGGACACTGAAGCTTTCTTT. Its translation: CASSLPGDTEAFF.

The J gene is TRBJ2-5, the V gene TRBV9, with 14 bases aligning to TRBD2. The CDR3 covers 16 residues. CDR1 and CDR2 from the germline V gene are SGDLS and YYNGEE. With 3 bases clipped from V and 2 bases from J, the junction kept 3 bases outside the gene matches. In nucleotides, the CDR3 is TGTGCCAGCAGCGGAGGGACTAGCGGGAGACAAGAGACCCAGTACTTC. Residues: CASSGGTSGRQETQYF.

The CDR3 bases are TGTGCCAGCATCGGGGAGGGAGTGAGTCAGCCCCAGCATTTT. It codes for CASIGEGVSQPQHF. V and J are TRBV2 and TRBJ1-5; D call uncertain. The germline V gene has CDR1 SNHLY and CDR2 FYNNEI. The CDR3 runs to 14 residues. Trimming took 7 bases from V and 6 from J, leaving 16 bases between them.

There are a few counts of this clone. The DNA for the CDR3 is TGTGCCAGCAGCCTATTTAGCGGGGGGGCCATCAATGAGCAGTTCTTC. The encoded protein is CASSLFSGGAINEQFF. The chain is built from TRBV11-3 and TRBJ2-1; the match to TRBD2 covers 11 bases. The CDR3 is 16 amino acids. The germline V gene has CDR1 SGHNT and CDR2 YENEEA. V dropped 5 bases and J dropped 6; count of bases not matched to a gene: 9.

This chain uses TRBV9 with TRBJ2-7; weak D call: TRBD2 (7 bases). The V end lost 4 bases, the J end lost 5 bases, and 16 bases lay between the germline ends. The V gene's germline CDR1 is SGDLS and CDR2 YYNGEE. The CDR3 totals 14 residues. Written as DNA, the CDR3 is TGTGCCAGCAGCAACTCGCTGGGGGGGCACGAGCAGTACTTC. Its translation: CASSNSLGGHEQYF.

The CDR3 DNA reads TGTGCCAGCAGTTTTTCAGCTAACTATGGCTACACCTTC. Residues: CASSFSANYGYTF. This chain joins TRBV6-5 and TRBJ1-2; the D is unclear. Trimming took 4 bases from V and 0 from J, leaving 6 bases between them. The CDR3 is 13 residues long. Germline CDR1 and CDR2: MNHEY and SVGAGI.

This chain joins TRBV5-4 and TRBJ2-1; TRBD1 might be the D (6 bases). Germline V gives CDR1 SGHNT, CDR2 YYREEE (reference sequence). The CDR3 spans 15 residues. The germline V and J ends were trimmed by 4 bases and 2 bases, with 13 bases remaining between them. CDR3 nucleotide sequence: TGTGCCAGCAGCCCGGCCGGGACAACCTACAATGAGCAGTTCTTC. Translation gives CASSPAGTTYNEQFF.

J is TRBJ2-7 and V is TRBV6-5; 7 nucleotides line up with TRBD2. The V and J ends lost 5 bases and 0 bases, in that order; junction bases with no gene match: 7. The length of the CDR3 is 15 residues. Per the germline V gene, CDR1 is MNHEY and CDR2 is SVGAGI. The CDR3 region has the DNA TGTGCCAGCAGTCCCCTAGCGGAGAGCTCCTACGAGCAGTACTTC. Translating it yields CASSPLAESSYEQYF.

The V call is TRBV9, the J call TRBJ1-2; D is uncertain. Germline CDR1 is SGDLS and CDR2 is YYNGEE. CDR3 length: 14 residues. V lost 0 bases, J lost 5 bases, and 11 bases lay in between. CDR3 sequence (DNA): TGTGCCAGCAGCGTAGGCGGAGGAGTTTATGGCTACACCTTC. Protein product: CASSVGGGVYGYTF.

The CDR3 region is CASSIRGTEAFF. The CDR3 region has the DNA TGTGCCAGTAGTATTCGGGGCACTGAAGCTTTCTTT. The chain links TRBV19 to TRBJ1-1, with D unclear. The CDR3 contains 12 residues. Between the trimmed V and J ends, which lost 3 bases and 4 bases, there was a span of 6 bases. CDR1 LNHDA and CDR2 SQIVND come from the germline V gene (reference sequence). The full variable domain, its missing parts supplied by reference TRBV19 and TRBJ1-1, is DGGITQSPKYLFRKEGQNVTLSCEQNLNHDAMYWYRQDPGQGLRLIYYSQIVNDFQKGDIAEGYSVSREKKESFPLTVTSAQKNPTAFYLCASSIRGTEAFFGQGTRLTVV.

The genes are TRBV7-3 and TRBJ2-2; D is uncertain. Germline assignment: CDR1 SGHTA and CDR2 FQGTGA. Trimming removed 3 bases at V and 7 bases at J, with 3 bases between. This CDR3 has 11 amino acids. The CDR3 bases are TGTGCCAGCAGCTTGTACGGGGAGCTGTTTTTT. This encodes CASSLYGELFF.

The V call is TRBV7-9, the J call TRBJ1-1; TRBD1 aligns across 10 bases. Per germline, CDR1 SEHNR and CDR2 FQNEAQ (reference sequence). This CDR3 has 15 amino acids. V trimming: 3 bases; J trimming: 4 bases; junction bases outside the gene matches: 5. CDR3 coding DNA: TGTGCCAGCAGCTTGACAGGGGGCGCGGGCACTGAAGCTTTCTTT. It is translated as CASSLTGGAGTEAFF.

The genes are TRBV29-1 and TRBJ2-7, with unresolved D. Trimming removed 7 bases at V and 3 bases at J, with 19 bases between. Germline V gene lookup returns CDR1 SQVTM and CDR2 ANQGSEA. This CDR3 is 14 amino acids long. The CDR3 nucleotides read TGCAGCGCAACCGCCGGAGTTTCGGGCTACGAGCAGTACTTC. As protein: CSATAGVSGYEQYF.

This clone was observed once. This chain joins TRBV5-1 and TRBJ2-7, with D maybe TRBD2 (6 bases). The CDR3 is 14 residues long. Germline-derived CDR1 and CDR2 are SGHRS and YFSETQ. V lost 0 bases, J lost 0 bases, and 7 bases lay in between. Here the CDR3 DNA reads TGCGCCAGCAGCTTGGGTAGCGGCTCCTACGAGCAGTACTTC. Residues: CASSLGSGSYEQYF.

The V gene is TRBV18, the J gene TRBJ2-3; D gene unclear. This CDR3 region has 17 residues. Between the trimmed V and J ends, which lost 1 base and 2 bases, there was a span of 16 bases. From germline, CDR1 is KGHSH and CDR2 LQKENI. The CDR3 DNA is TGTGCCAGCTCACCACAAAAGTGGAGCGCCGCCACAGATACGCAGTATTTT. The encoded protein is CASSPQKWSAATDTQYF.

The chain uses TRBV19 and TRBJ1-5; 9 bases align to TRBD1. Germline V gives CDR1 LNHDA, CDR2 SQIVND (reference sequence). The CDR3 sequence is 14 residues long. V lost 6 bases, J lost 6 bases, and 6 bases stayed unmatched. CDR3 sequence reads: CASSSGTGLQPQHF. CDR3 in DNA: TGTGCCAGTAGCTCCGGGACAGGGCTTCAGCCCCAGCATTTT.

CDR3 in DNA: TGTGCCAGCAGCTTAGGTGGACTAGCGGGGCCCGGGCAGTTCTTC. Residues: CASSLGGLAGPGQFF. This chain uses TRBV7-8 with TRBJ2-1, with 12 bases fitting TRBD2. V was clipped by 1 base and J by 12 bases; unmatched bases: 7. From germline, CDR1 is SGHVS and CDR2 FQNEAQ. The CDR3 is 15 amino acids.

The chain has TRBV27 and TRBJ2-2; a weak D match, TRBD1 (6 bases). CDR3 length equals 13 residues. Germline V gene lookup returns CDR1 MNHEY and CDR2 SMNVEV (reference sequence). The V end was cut by 2 bases, the J end by 5 bases, with 6 bases between. DNA for the CDR3: TGTGCCAGCAGTTTACAGGGGACCGGGGAGCTGTTTTTT. Protein product: CASSLQGTGELFF.

This clone was counted a single time. CDR3 residues: CASSLGARDDGELFF. The CDR3 bases are TGCGCCAGCAGCCTGGGAGCCCGCGATGACGGGGAGCTGTTTTTT. This chain uses TRBV4-3 with TRBJ2-2, with a tentative D call TRBD2 (5 bases). CDR3 length: 15 amino acids. CDR1 is LGHNA, CDR2 YSLEER, per germline. V was trimmed by 4 bases and J by 7 bases, leaving 16 bases between them.

Only one count was recorded for this clone. The rearrangement joins TRBV4-3 to TRBJ2-7, with 7 bases identical to TRBD2. The CDR3 sequence is 15 residues long. Germline assignment: CDR1 LGHNA and CDR2 YSLEER. Unmatched junction bases numbered 8, after V lost 1 base and J lost 5 bases. CDR3 sequence: CASSQGAGAANEQYF. The CDR3 coding sequence is TGCGCCAGCAGCCAAGGGGCGGGAGCCGCCAACGAGCAGTACTTC.

The J gene is TRBJ2-7, the V gene TRBV19; 10 nucleotides line up with TRBD1. CDR1 is LNHDA and CDR2 is SQIVND in the germline V gene (reference sequence). CDR3 length: 15 amino acids. V shed 5 bases, J shed 1 base, and the junction held 5 bases outside the gene matches. Here the CDR3 reads CASSSGDRGSYEQYF. The CDR3, as DNA: TGTGCCAGTAGTTCAGGGGACAGGGGATCCTACGAGCAGTACTTC.